This is a list of T cell receptor beta chains from one sample in a study of blood T cell repertoires in COVID-19. This table comes from immunoSEQ multiplex PCR, and its TCRdb copy is limited to in-frame clones, with some not included. The data contain roughly 80,000 clones, 88% of them singletons. The sample comprised peripheral blood. The receptors derive from a human donor in a cohort sampled during active COVID-19. CDR3s include the opening cysteine and the closing phenylalanine or tryptophan. Fields, in order: D gene, J gene, clone size, V gene, CDR3 DNA, CDR3 protein. D genes are given only for firm matches. Clone size, where shown, is once, few, many, or a class for clones that have expanded.

TRBD1 | TRBJ1-5 | - | TRBV4-2 | TGTGCCAGCAGCCAAGGGGACAGCAATAGCAATCAGCCCCAGCATTTT | CASSQGDSNSNQPQHF
TRBD2 | TRBJ2-7 | - | TRBV10-3 | TGTGCCATCAGGACAAAGACTAGCGGCTCCTACGAGCAGTACTTC | CAIRTKTSGSYEQYF
- | TRBJ2-7 | - | TRBV29-1 | TGCAGCGTTTTACAGGGTGGGTACGAGCAGTACTTC | CSVLQGGYEQYF
- | TRBJ1-4 | - | TRBV5-1 | TGCGCCAGCAGTCGCGGCCCCGCGGCAACTAATGAAAAACTGTTTTTT | CASSRGPAATNEKLFF
TRBD2 | TRBJ2-3 | - | TRBV28 | TGTGCCACCTTCGGGACTAGCGATTTTGGGGATACGCAGTATTTT | CATFGTSDFGDTQYF
TRBD2 | TRBJ2-7 | - | TRBV19 | TGTGCCAGTAGTATGACGGCGGGGGGCTACGAGCAGTACTTC | CASSMTAGGYEQYF
- | TRBJ1-5 | - | TRBV4-1 | TGCGCCAGCAGCCAAGATCGGGGGAATCAGCCCCAGCATTTT | CASSQDRGNQPQHF
TRBD2 | TRBJ2-1 | - | TRBV5-6 | TGTGCCAGCAGCTTGTTGCGGGAGTTTGGGGCGTCGGATGAGCAGTTCTTC | CASSLLREFGASDEQFF
TRBD1 | TRBJ2-7 | - | TRBV20-1 | TGCAGTGCCCCGACAGGGACGGAGCAGTACTTC | CSAPTGTEQYF
TRBD1 | TRBJ2-2 | once | TRBV19 | TGTGCCAGTAGTACCACGGGAAGGACAGGGACTTACACCGGGGAGCTGTTTTTT | CASSTTGRTGTYTGELFF
- | TRBJ2-5 | - | TRBV9 | TGTGCCAGCAGCGTAGGCCCCTCCGGCAGGGGAGGGGAGACCCAGTACTTC | CASSVGPSGRGGETQYF
- | TRBJ2-6 | once | TRBV27 | TGTGCCAGCAGTTTTCACTCTGGGGCCAACGTCCTGACTTTC | CASSFHSGANVLTF
- | TRBJ1-4 | few | TRBV6-1 | TGTGCCAGCAGTGAAGGCGTAAAACTGTTTTTT | CASSEGVKLFF
TRBD2 | TRBJ2-5 | - | TRBV24-1 | TGTGCCACCGGAGTCCGCGGGGGTTTCCAAGAGACCCAGTACTTC | CATGVRGGFQETQYF
- | TRBJ2-3 | - | TRBV10-1 | TGCGCCAGCAGTGAGGTAAAGGGGGTCACAGATACGCAGTATTTT | CASSEVKGVTDTQYF
TRBD1 | TRBJ1-2 | - | TRBV5-1 | TGCGCCAGCAGCCTAGACCCCGGACAGGCTTCTAGCTATGGCTACACCTTC | CASSLDPGQASSYGYTF
- | TRBJ1-1 | - | TRBV6-5 | TGTGCCAGCCAGGGGCCCAACACTGAAGCTTTCTTT | CASQGPNTEAFF
- | TRBJ2-1 | - | TRBV7-9 | TGTGCCAGCAGCCCCAGGGGCTCCCCTTACAATGAGCAGTTCTTC | CASSPRGSPYNEQFF
- | TRBJ2-2 | - | TRBV5-5 | TGTGCCAGCAGCTTGAGACAGGTTCGGACCGGGGAGCTGTTTTTT | CASSLRQVRTGELFF
- | TRBJ1-3 | - | TRBV19 | TGTGCCAGTACCACAGCCTCGAACTCTGGAAACACCATATATTTT | CASTTASNSGNTIYF
TRBD1 | TRBJ1-1 | few | TRBV5-1 | TGCGCCAGCAGCACCCTACAGGGGGGAAACACTGAAGCTTTCTTT | CASSTLQGGNTEAFF
- | TRBJ1-2 | - | TRBV7-2 | TGTGCCAGCAGCTTAGACGGCGAAGCTTCCAGGGGCTACACCTTC | CASSLDGEASRGYTF
- | TRBJ2-7 | - | TRBV2 | TGTGCCAGCTCCCGGGACATACCGTACGCGCAGTACTTC | CASSRDIPYAQYF
- | TRBJ2-1 | - | TRBV7-6 | TGTGCCAGCAGCTTAGAAGCCGTTTCCTACAATGAGCAGTTCTTC | CASSLEAVSYNEQFF
TRBD2 | TRBJ2-3 | - | TRBV7-2 | TGTGCCAGCAGCAGCCCGGGACTAGCGGCAACAGATACGCAGTATTTT | CASSSPGLAATDTQYF
TRBD2 | TRBJ2-1 | - | TRBV3-1/TRBV3-2 | TGTGCCAGCAGCCAAGTCTCTAGCGGGGCCTCCCAGCAGTTCTTC | CASSQVSSGASQQFF
TRBD2 | TRBJ2-3 | - | TRBV4-2 | TGTGCCAGCAGCCGCCAGAACGGGGGGACCACAGATACGCAGTATTTT | CASSRQNGGTTDTQYF
- | TRBJ2-7 | - | TRBV5-4 | TGTGCCAGCAGCTTCGGAGTCAGCTCCTCCGCCGGGCAGTACTTC | CASSFGVSSSAGQYF
- | TRBJ2-1 | - | TRBV5-4 | TGTGCCAGCAGCGACGAATCAGGGGCGAACTCCTACAATGAGCAGTTCTTC | CASSDESGANSYNEQFF
- | TRBJ2-7 | - | TRBV28 | TGTGCCAGCAGCCCGCGAGGTGGATTTTCCTACGAGCAGTACTTC | CASSPRGGFSYEQYF
TRBD1 | TRBJ2-3 | - | TRBV2 | TGTGCCAGCACCGCGGACAGGGTCCGAGATACGCAGTATTTT | CASTADRVRDTQYF
TRBD1 | TRBJ1-1 | once | TRBV4-1 | TGCGCCAGCAGCCGATATCTGCCCCCGGGACAGGGGGCAGGGAACACTGAAGCTTTCTTT | CASSRYLPPGQGAGNTEAFF
TRBD2 | TRBJ2-5 | - | TRBV7-9 | TGTGCCAGCAGCCGCCCGGCTAGCGGGGGGCGCTTCGTAGAGACCCAGTACTTC | CASSRPASGGRFVETQYF
- | TRBJ2-5 | - | TRBV12-3/TRBV12-4 | TGTGCCAGCAGGATAACTAGTCTGAAGACCCAGTACTTC | CASRITSLKTQYF
- | TRBJ1-4 | - | TRBV30 | TGTGCCTGGAGGGGAGGGGCGGGGGAAAAACTGTTTTTT | CAWRGGAGEKLFF
- | TRBJ1-5 | - | TRBV19 | TGTGCCAGTAGTATAGGGGCGACGGCAGTAGGTCAGCCCCAGCATTTT | CASSIGATAVGQPQHF
- | TRBJ2-7 | - | TRBV2 | TGTGCCAGCAGTGATGTCCGGGTCGGGCAGTACTTC | CASSDVRVGQYF
TRBD1 | TRBJ1-5 | - | TRBV19 | TGTGCCAGTAGCACGGGACAGCAGCCCCAGCATTTT | CASSTGQQPQHF
- | TRBJ1-2 | few | TRBV27 | TGTGCCAGCAGTTGGAGACAGGACTCAACCTATGGCTACACCTTC | CASSWRQDSTYGYTF
- | TRBJ2-5 | - | TRBV7-6 | TGTGCCAGCAGCTTACAGAGTCGGGTCCAAGAGACCCAGTACTTC | CASSLQSRVQETQYF
- | TRBJ2-2 | - | TRBV5-6 | TGTGCCAGCAGCTGGTGGGAGTCTGCCGGGGAGCTGTTTTTT | CASSWWESAGELFF